One sample yielded the 28 T cell receptor beta chains listed below, sequenced in a study of blood T cell repertoires in COVID-19. Measured with immunoSEQ multiplex PCR; TCRdb has only the in-frame clones, and not every one. This sample yields fewer than 450,000 clones, of which less than 90% are seen a single time; about 0.93% belongs to the top ten. Sequencing was carried out using PBMCs or T cells enriched from blood (not recorded which). These receptors all stem from a woman aged 30 to 39 who had recovered from COVID-19.

The chain is built from TRBV30 and TRBJ1-1, with TRBD1 as a possible D gene (5 bases). Trimming pared 5 bases from V and 2 bases from J, leaving 15 bases between. The germline CDR1 and CDR2 sequences are GTSNPN and SVGIG (reference sequence). This CDR3 has 14 amino acids. In nucleotides, the CDR3 is TGTGCCTGGCGGATCCAGGGCCTTAACACTGAAGCTTTCTTT. Amino acid sequence: CAWRIQGLNTEAFF.

The gene calls are TRBV29-1 and TRBJ1-1; no definite D call. Germline V gives CDR1 SQVTM, CDR2 ANQGSEA. The CDR3 sequence is 10 residues long. Between the trimmed V and J ends, which lost 6 bases and 1 base, there was a span of 3 bases. The CDR3 DNA is TGCAGCGTCTCGAACACTGAAGCTTTCTTT. Translating it yields CSVSNTEAFF.

In its sample, this clone was seen a few times. The chain recombines TRBV30 with TRBJ1-4, with a possible D match to TRBD1 (5 bases). The CDR3 runs to 13 residues. CDR1 is GTSNPN and CDR2 is SVGIG in the germline V gene (reference sequence). Trimming took 7 bases from V and 7 from J, leaving 16 bases between them. The CDR3 DNA reads TGTGCCTTCCAGGGTAATAGGGGTGAAAAACTGTTTTTT. It yields the protein CAFQGNRGEKLFF. The complete variable domain, with remaining parts taken from reference TRBV30 and TRBJ1-4, reads SQTIHQWPATLVQPVGSPLSLECTVEGTSNPNLYWYRQAAGRGLQLLFYSVGIGQISSEVPQNLSASRPQDRQFILSSKKLLLSDSGFYLCAFQGNRGEKLFFGSGTQLSVL.

This chain uses TRBV2 with TRBJ2-7; D may be TRBD2 (5 bases). From germline, CDR1 is SNHLY and CDR2 FYNNEI. Trimming removed 7 bases at V and 0 bases at J, with 13 bases between. The CDR3 loop spans 14 amino acids. CDR3 bases: TGTGCCAGCACCTTCAGGACTGACTCCTACGAGCAGTACTTC. Protein: CASTFRTDSYEQYF.

This rearrangement joins TRBV13 to TRBJ2-2, with D unresolved. Germline loops: CDR1 PRHDT, CDR2 FYEKMQ (reference sequence). The CDR3 is 16 residues long. Trimming cost V 1 base and J 3 bases, with 12 bases left between them. CDR3 protein: CASSLDYGFDTGELFF. The DNA of the CDR3 is TGTGCCAGCAGCTTAGACTATGGGTTTGACACCGGGGAGCTGTTTTTT.

The V and J genes are TRBV2 and TRBJ2-3, with 10 bases lining up with TRBD2. The length of the CDR3 is 15 residues. The V segment lost 6 bases and the J segment 6 bases; nucleotides outside the gene matches: 9. Germline CDR1 and CDR2: SNHLY and FYNNEI. The CDR3 DNA is TGTGCCAGCAGGAAATTAGCGGGGGGACCGGATACGCAGTATTTT. Residues: CASRKLAGGPDTQYF.

This clone was seen a handful of times. V and J are TRBV9 and TRBJ1-1; weak D call: TRBD1 (6 bases). This CDR3 has 14 residues. In germline, CDR1 is SGDLS, CDR2 YYNGEE. The V gene lost 4 bases and the J gene lost 1 base, with 11 bases spanning the gap. The CDR3 sequence: CASSTGLGNTEAFF. The CDR3 nucleotides are TGTGCCAGCAGCACAGGGCTCGGGAACACTGAAGCTTTCTTT.

V and J are TRBV18 and TRBJ1-2; no clear D gene. The CDR3 length is 14 residues. Germline V gene lookup returns CDR1 KGHSH and CDR2 LQKENI. Trimming cost V 0 bases and J 4 bases, with 9 bases left between them. CDR3 residues: CASSPPASTYGYTF. CDR3 coding DNA: TGTGCCAGCTCACCACCCGCAAGCACCTATGGCTACACCTTC.

The rearrangement uses TRBV5-8 and TRBJ1-4, with unresolved D. The V gene's germline CDR1 is SGHTS and CDR2 YDEGEE. This CDR3 comprises 15 residues. Trimming cost V 4 bases and J 8 bases, with 18 bases left between them. CDR3 residues: CASSPGLKPDEKLFF. The CDR3 nucleotides are TGTGCCAGCAGCCCTGGACTGAAACCAGACGAAAAACTGTTTTTT.

The rearrangement joins TRBV2 to TRBJ2-2; 9 bases are shared with TRBD1. The CDR3 covers 14 residues. The ends lost 8 bases at V and 3 bases at J; junction bases unmatched: 4. CDR1 is SNHLY, CDR2 FYNNEI, per germline. The CDR3 is CASRWTGDTGELFF. The CDR3 DNA sequence: TGTGCCAGCCGATGGACAGGGGACACCGGGGAGCTGTTTTTT.

This clone was picked up one time. J is TRBJ1-4 and V is TRBV7-9; 10 bases line up with TRBD1. Germline V CDR1 and CDR2: SEHNR, FQNEAQ (reference sequence). This CDR3 spans 14 amino acids. After removal of 3 bases from V and 8 bases from J, the junction contained 3 bases not matched to a gene. The chain's CDR3 is CASSFRTGGEKLFF. For the CDR3, the DNA is TGTGCCAGCAGCTTCCGGACAGGGGGGGAAAAACTGTTTTTT. The variable domain in full, with the rest retrieved from reference TRBV7-9 and TRBJ1-4, is DTGVSQNPRHKITKRGQNVTFRCDPISEHNRLYWYRQTLGQGPEFLTYFQNEAQLEKSRLLSDRFSAERPKGSFSTLEIQRTEQGDSAMYLCASSFRTGGEKLFFGSGTQLSVL.

This rearrangement joins TRBV27 to TRBJ1-2; perhaps TRBD1 as D (5 bases). Germline CDR1 MNHEY, CDR2 SMNVEV (reference sequence). The length of the CDR3 is 15 residues. The V end was cut by 3 bases, the J end by 7 bases, with 18 bases between. The CDR3 here is CASSLTQAFIGGYTF. The CDR3 nucleotides are TGTGCCAGCAGTTTGACACAGGCCTTTATCGGTGGCTACACCTTC.

This clone was seen more than once but under ten times. The chain is built from TRBV19 and TRBJ2-7, with D perhaps matching TRBD1 (7 bases). CDR1 is LNHDA and CDR2 is SQIVND in the germline V gene (reference sequence). Trimming removed 7 bases at V and 0 bases at J, with 19 bases between. The CDR3 spans 16 residues. Here the CDR3 reads CASTSPGQEGSYEQYF. The CDR3 DNA reads as TGTGCCAGTACCTCACCAGGACAGGAGGGCTCCTACGAGCAGTACTTC.

V usage is TRBV2 and J usage is TRBJ2-5, with TRBD1 identical over 7 bases. With 4 bases clipped from V and 7 bases from J, the junction kept 6 bases outside the gene matches. Germline V gene lookup returns CDR1 SNHLY and CDR2 FYNNEI. The CDR3 sequence is 13 residues long. As DNA, the CDR3 is TGTGCCAGCAGTGCACAGGGGTCAGGGACCCAGTACTTC. Translating gives CASSAQGSGTQYF.

This clone came up once. V is TRBV6-6 and J is TRBJ1-5; 9 nucleotides match TRBD1. The ends lost 5 bases at V and 4 bases at J; junction bases unmatched: 15. Germline values: CDR1 MNHNY, CDR2 SVGAGI (reference sequence). CDR3 size: 18 residues. Written as DNA, the CDR3 is TGTGCCAGCAGTCCCTCCATAGGACAGGGGTTGAGGAATCAGCCCCAGCATTTT. It yields the protein CASSPSIGQGLRNQPQHF.

This chain links TRBV19 with TRBJ2-1, with D perhaps matching TRBD1 (5 bases). Per the germline V gene, CDR1 is LNHDA and CDR2 is SQIVND (reference sequence). The CDR3 contains 17 residues. Trimming removed 6 bases from V and 4 bases from J, with 22 bases in between. Here the CDR3 reads CASRPPTGSPKYNEQFF. The CDR3 region has the DNA TGTGCCAGTAGGCCCCCTACAGGCTCCCCAAAATACAATGAGCAGTTCTTC.

The chain is built from TRBV11-2 and TRBJ2-4, with D perhaps matching TRBD2 (6 bases). The CDR3 covers 15 residues. Germline V CDR1 and CDR2: SGHAT, FQNNGV. V shed 4 bases and J shed 0 bases, with 10 bases lying between them. The CDR3 DNA sequence: TGTGCCAGCAGCTCCGGAGGGGCAGCCAAAAACATTCAGTACTTC. Its protein product is CASSSGGAAKNIQYF. The whole variable domain, remainder taken from reference TRBV11-2 and TRBJ2-4, is EAGVAQSPRYKIIEKRQSVAFWCNPISGHATLYWYQQILGQGPKLLIQFQNNGVVDDSQLPKDRFSAERLKGVDSTLKIQPAKLEDSAVYLCASSSGGAAKNIQYFGAGTRLSVL.

This chain joins TRBV27 and TRBJ1-4; D remains unclear. Per the germline V gene, CDR1 is MNHEY and CDR2 is SMNVEV (reference sequence). There are 15 residues in the CDR3. The V gene lost 2 bases and the J gene lost 4 bases, with 11 bases spanning the gap. The CDR3 reads CASSLRSTVNEKLFF. For the CDR3, the DNA is TGTGCCAGCAGTTTAAGGTCTACAGTTAATGAAAAACTGTTTTTT.

The chain links TRBV5-1 to TRBJ1-5, with D possibly being TRBD1 (6 bases). The CDR3 extends over 15 amino acids. Germline loops: CDR1 SGHRS, CDR2 YFSETQ. V was clipped by 0 bases and J by 5 bases, with 12 bases between them. The CDR3, as DNA: TGCGCCAGCAGCTTGGAGGGGCAGGGGTATCAGCCCCAGCATTTT. Translating gives CASSLEGQGYQPQHF.

The chain uses TRBV9 and TRBJ1-2; no clear D gene. The CDR3 loop spans 16 amino acids. The V and J ends lost 0 bases and 6 bases respectively, with 18 bases between them. Germline loops: CDR1 SGDLS, CDR2 YYNGEE. CDR3 in DNA: TGTGCCAGCAGCGTAGTAAAGGTTGGGCCCGGTAATGGCTACACCTTC. Translated, it gives CASSVVKVGPGNGYTF.

The rearrangement joins TRBV28 to TRBJ1-3; D gene uncertain. The germline gives CDR1 MDHEN, CDR2 SYDVKM. Trimming removed 8 bases at V and 4 bases at J, with 18 bases between. CDR3 length: 15 residues. CDR3 region: CASLAPGPKGNTIYF. The CDR3 DNA is TGTGCCAGCCTTGCCCCCGGTCCTAAGGGAAACACCATATATTTT.

The chain joins TRBV3-1 (or the pseudogene TRBV3-2) to TRBJ1-2, with a tentative D call TRBD1 (5 bases). The length of the CDR3 is 15 residues. V lost 5 bases, J lost 8 bases, and 21 bases lay in between. The germline V gene has CDR1 LGHDT and CDR2 YNNKEL (reference sequence). CDR3 amino acids: CASSGETGTLGGYTF. The CDR3 DNA is TGTGCCAGCAGCGGCGAAACCGGGACTCTGGGGGGCTACACCTTC.

The chain couples TRBV6-5 to TRBJ1-5; TRBD1 matches at 11 bases. Germline trimming cut 8 bases from V and 9 bases from J; bases unmatched to any gene: 3. The CDR3 extends over 12 amino acids. Germline V lookup: CDR1 MNHEY, CDR2 SVGAGI. In DNA, the CDR3 is TGTGCCAGCGGACAGGGGGCAGGGCCCCAGCATTTT. Protein: CASGQGAGPQHF.

The V gene is TRBV28, the J gene TRBJ1-1, with D tentatively TRBD1 (6 bases). Trimming pared 6 bases from V and 3 bases from J, leaving 17 bases between. CDR1 and CDR2 (germline): MDHEN, SYDVKM. The CDR3 is 15 residues long. CDR3 in DNA: TGTGCCAGCAGACGGGGCGGGGGGCAGGACACTGAAGCTTTCTTT. Amino acid sequence: CASRRGGGQDTEAFF.

The rearrangement joins TRBV2 to TRBJ2-3, with 12 bases matching TRBD2. J lost 5 bases, V lost 4 bases, and 7 bases had no gene match. Germline V lookup: CDR1 SNHLY, CDR2 FYNNEI. CDR3 length equals 16 residues. The CDR3 bases are TGTGCCAGCAGTGGGTCTAGCGGGGGGGCCAGAGATACGCAGTATTTT. Its protein product is CASSGSSGGARDTQYF.

This chain connects TRBV18 to TRBJ1-1; 9 bases agree with TRBD1. This CDR3 spans 16 amino acids. Losses at the gene ends were 2 bases for V and 4 bases for J; bases not matched to a gene: 8. The germline V gene encodes CDR1 KGHSH and CDR2 LQKENI. CDR3 DNA: TGTGCCAGCTCACCATCTGGGACAGGGAAGATCACTGAAGCTTTCTTT. It codes for CASSPSGTGKITEAFF.

The gene calls are TRBV24-1 and TRBJ1-2; TRBD1 might be the D (6 bases). The CDR3 extends over 13 amino acids. Germline V gives CDR1 KGHDR, CDR2 SFDVKD. Trimming took off 4 bases at V and 10 bases at J, with 15 bases between the two ends. CDR3 sequence reads: CATSERTETSYTF. The CDR3 coding sequence is TGTGCCACCAGTGAGAGGACAGAGACTTCCTACACCTTC.

CDR3 residues: CASSSIAGLGSETQYF. Here the CDR3 DNA reads TGTGCCAGCAGCTCGATTGCGGGACTAGGATCGGAGACCCAGTACTTC. The J gene is TRBJ2-5, the V gene TRBV5-4; 8 bases align to TRBD2. From germline, CDR1 is SGHNT and CDR2 YYREEE (reference sequence). The CDR3 contains 16 residues. The ends lost 3 bases at V and 5 bases at J; junction bases unmatched: 12.